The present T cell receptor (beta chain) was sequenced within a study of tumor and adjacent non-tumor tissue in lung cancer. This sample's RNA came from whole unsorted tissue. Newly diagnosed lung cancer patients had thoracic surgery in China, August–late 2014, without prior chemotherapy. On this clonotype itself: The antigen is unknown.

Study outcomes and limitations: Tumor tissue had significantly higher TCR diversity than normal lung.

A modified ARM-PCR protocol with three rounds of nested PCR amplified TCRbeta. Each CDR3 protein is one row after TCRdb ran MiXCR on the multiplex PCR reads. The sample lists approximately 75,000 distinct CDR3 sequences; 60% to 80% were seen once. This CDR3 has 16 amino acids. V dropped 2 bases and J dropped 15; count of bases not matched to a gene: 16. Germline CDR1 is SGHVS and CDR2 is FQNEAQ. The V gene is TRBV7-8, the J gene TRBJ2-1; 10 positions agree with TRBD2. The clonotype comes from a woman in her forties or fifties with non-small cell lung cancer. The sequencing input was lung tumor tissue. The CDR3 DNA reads TGTGCCAGCAGCTTAAGGGCACTAGCGGGATACAATGAACCGTTCTTC. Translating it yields CASSLRALAGYNEPFF.